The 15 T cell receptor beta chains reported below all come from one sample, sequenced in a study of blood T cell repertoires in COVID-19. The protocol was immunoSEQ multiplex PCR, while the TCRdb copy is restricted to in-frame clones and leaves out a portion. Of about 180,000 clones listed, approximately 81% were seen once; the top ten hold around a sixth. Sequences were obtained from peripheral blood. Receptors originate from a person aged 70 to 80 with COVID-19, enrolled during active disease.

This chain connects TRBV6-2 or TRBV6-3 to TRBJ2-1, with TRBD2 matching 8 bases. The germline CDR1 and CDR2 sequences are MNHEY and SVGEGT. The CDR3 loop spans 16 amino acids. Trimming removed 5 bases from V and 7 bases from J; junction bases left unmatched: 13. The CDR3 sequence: CASSDPVGGASNEQFF. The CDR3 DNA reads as TGTGCCAGCAGTGACCCCGTCGGGGGGGCCTCGAATGAGCAGTTCTTC.

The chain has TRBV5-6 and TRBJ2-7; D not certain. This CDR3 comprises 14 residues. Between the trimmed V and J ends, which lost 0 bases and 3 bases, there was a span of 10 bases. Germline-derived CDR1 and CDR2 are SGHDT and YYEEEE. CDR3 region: CASSLGQLVYEQYF. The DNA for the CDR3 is TGTGCCAGCAGCTTGGGCCAGCTAGTCTACGAGCAGTACTTC.

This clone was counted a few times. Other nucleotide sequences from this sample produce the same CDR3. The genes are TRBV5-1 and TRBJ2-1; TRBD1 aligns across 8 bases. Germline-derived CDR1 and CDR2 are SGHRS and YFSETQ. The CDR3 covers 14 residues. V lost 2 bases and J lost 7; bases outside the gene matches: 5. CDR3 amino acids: CASSFRTGRNEQFF. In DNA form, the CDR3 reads TGCGCCAGCAGCTTCCGGACAGGGAGGAATGAGCAGTTCTTC.

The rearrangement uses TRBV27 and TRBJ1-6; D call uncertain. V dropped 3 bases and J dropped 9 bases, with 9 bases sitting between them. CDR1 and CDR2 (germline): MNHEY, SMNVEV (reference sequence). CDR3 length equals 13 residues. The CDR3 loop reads CASSFQRGSPLHF. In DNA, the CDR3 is TGTGCCAGCAGTTTCCAGCGGGGTTCACCCCTCCACTTT.

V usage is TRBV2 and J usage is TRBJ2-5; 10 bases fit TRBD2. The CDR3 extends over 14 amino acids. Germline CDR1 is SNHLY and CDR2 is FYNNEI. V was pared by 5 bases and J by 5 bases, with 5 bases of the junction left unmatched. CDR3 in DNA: TGTGCCAGCAGTTTAGCGGGGGGCGGTGAGACCCAGTACTTC. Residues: CASSLAGGGETQYF.

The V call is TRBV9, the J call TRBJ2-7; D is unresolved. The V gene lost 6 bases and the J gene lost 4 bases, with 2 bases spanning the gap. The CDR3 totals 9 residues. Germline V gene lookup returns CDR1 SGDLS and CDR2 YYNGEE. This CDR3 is CASIYEQYF. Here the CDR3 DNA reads TGTGCCAGCATATACGAGCAGTACTTC.

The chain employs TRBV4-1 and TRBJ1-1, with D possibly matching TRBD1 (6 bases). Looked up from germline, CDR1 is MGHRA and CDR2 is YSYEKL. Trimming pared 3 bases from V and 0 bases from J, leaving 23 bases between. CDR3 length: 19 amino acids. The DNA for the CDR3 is TGCGCCAGCAGCCAGGAAAACAGGGCAAATAGGGTAGTGAACACTGAAGCTTTCTTT. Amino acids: CASSQENRANRVVNTEAFF.

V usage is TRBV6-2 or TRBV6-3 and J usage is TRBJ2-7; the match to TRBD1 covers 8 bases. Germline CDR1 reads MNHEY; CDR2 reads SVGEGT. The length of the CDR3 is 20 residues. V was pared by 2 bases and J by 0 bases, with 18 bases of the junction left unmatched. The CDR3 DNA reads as TGTGCCAGCAGTTACCGGTACCGAGGACAGGGCTTTCCTAGCTCCTACGAGCAGTACTTC. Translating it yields CASSYRYRGQGFPSSYEQYF.

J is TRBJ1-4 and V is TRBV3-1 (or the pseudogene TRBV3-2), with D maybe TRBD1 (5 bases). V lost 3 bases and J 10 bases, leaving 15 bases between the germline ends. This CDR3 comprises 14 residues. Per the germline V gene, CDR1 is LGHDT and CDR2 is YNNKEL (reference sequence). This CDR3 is CASSQGRGGSKLFF. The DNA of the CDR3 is TGTGCCAGCAGCCAGGGACGCGGGGGGTCAAAACTGTTTTTT.

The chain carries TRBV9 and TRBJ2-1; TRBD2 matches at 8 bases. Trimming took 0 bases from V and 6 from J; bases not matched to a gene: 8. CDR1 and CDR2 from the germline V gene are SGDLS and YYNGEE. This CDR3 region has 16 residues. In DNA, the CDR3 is TGTGCCAGCAGCGTAGATTGGGGCGGGGGGCTCAATGAGCAGTTCTTC. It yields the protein CASSVDWGGGLNEQFF.

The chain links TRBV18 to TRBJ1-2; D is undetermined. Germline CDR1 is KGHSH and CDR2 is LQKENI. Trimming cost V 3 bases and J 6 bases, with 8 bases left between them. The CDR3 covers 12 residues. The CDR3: CASSPASDGYTF. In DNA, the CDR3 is TGTGCCAGCTCACCGGCTTCTGATGGCTACACCTTC.

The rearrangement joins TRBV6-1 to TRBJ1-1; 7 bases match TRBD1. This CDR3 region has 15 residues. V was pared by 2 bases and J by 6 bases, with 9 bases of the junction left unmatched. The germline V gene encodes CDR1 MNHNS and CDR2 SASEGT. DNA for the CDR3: TGTGCCAGCAGTGAATATGCAGGGGGGTTCGCTGAAGCTTTCTTT. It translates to CASSEYAGGFAEAFF.

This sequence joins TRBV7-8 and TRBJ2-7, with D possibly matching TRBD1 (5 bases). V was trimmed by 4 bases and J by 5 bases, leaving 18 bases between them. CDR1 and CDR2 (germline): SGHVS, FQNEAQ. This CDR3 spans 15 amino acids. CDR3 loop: CASSYPEGARNEQYF. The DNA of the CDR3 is TGTGCCAGCAGCTACCCAGAAGGGGCGCGAAACGAGCAGTACTTC.

CDR3 sequence reads: CASSPPSGGAYYNEQFF. In nucleotides, the CDR3 is TGTGCCAGTAGTCCCCCTAGCGGGGGGGCGTACTACAATGAGCAGTTCTTC. V gene TRBV19 combines with J gene TRBJ2-1; TRBD2 matches 12 bases. Germline CDR1 LNHDA, CDR2 SQIVND (reference sequence). There are 17 residues in the CDR3. Losses at the gene ends were 5 bases for V and 3 bases for J; bases not matched to a gene: 8.

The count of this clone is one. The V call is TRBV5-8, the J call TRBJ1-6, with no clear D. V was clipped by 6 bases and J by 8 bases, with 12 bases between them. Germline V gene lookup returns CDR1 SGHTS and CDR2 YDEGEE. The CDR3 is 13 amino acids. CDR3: CASKRDLDSPLHF. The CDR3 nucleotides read TGTGCCAGCAAGAGGGATTTGGATTCACCCCTCCACTTT.